This TCR beta chain was captured by sequencing in a study of blood T cell repertoires in COVID-19. Method: immunoSEQ multiplex PCR; TCRdb's copy keeps in-frame clones and lacks some. The sample holds 190,000 or so clones, roughly 94% seen once. V lost 5 bases and J 0 bases, leaving 14 bases between the germline ends. This CDR3 comprises 16 residues. Germline assignment: CDR1 MNHEY and CDR2 SVGEGT. This sequence was found in a man aged 30 to 45 with COVID-19, enrolled during active disease. Specimen: peripheral blood. The rearrangement links TRBV6-2 or TRBV6-3 to TRBJ1-5; tentatively, D is TRBD1 (6 bases). DNA of the CDR3: TGTGCCAGCAGTCTGTCCAGGGGAAATAGCAATCAGCCCCAGCATTTT. Translation: CASSLSRGNSNQPQHF.